Reported below is one TCR beta chain. What it binds is not known. Before being chosen for sequencing, patients had shown CD8+CD57+ cell expansion by flow cytometry. Among the patients, all had severe acquired aplastic anemia. Sampling of blood occurred while the patients had still received no therapy. This CDR3 comprises 17 residues. Trimming cost V 0 bases and J 1 base, with 11 bases left between them. CDR1 is SGDLS and CDR2 is YYNGEE in the germline V gene. It was genomic DNA that served as the template for profiling TCR beta VDJ and CDR3. TCRdb itself ran the reads through MiXCR, one entry per CDR3 protein. The sample has roughly 280,000 distinct CDR3 sequences, approximately 60% seen once. The data were obtained in a study of CD8+CD57+ T cells in acquired aplastic anemia. Study details: Sorted cells (CD4+ and CD8+) yielded DNA amounts that averaged approximately 3.1 ug.

Whole-study results and caveats: Patients were compared with controls for CD8+ Simpson's diversity, and no significant difference emerged.

The V gene is TRBV9, the J gene TRBJ2-6, with D uncertain. The TCR comes from a human donor with aplastic anemia. Sequencing was done on a sample of sorted CD4+, CD8+, or CD8+CD57+ T cells (not recorded which) from PBMCs. Here the CDR3 reads CASSVGTTLSGANVLTF. The DNA for the CDR3 is TGTGCCAGCAGCGTAGGAACAACCCTTTCTGGGGCCAACGTCCTGACTTTC.